Sequencing of this T cell receptor beta chain was carried out in a study of blood T cell repertoires in COVID-19. TCRdb's copy holds only in-frame clones and misses some; the assay was immunoSEQ multiplex PCR. The sample contains about 87,000 clones, around four fifths of which appear only once. This clone was seen only once. Germline CDR1 reads MGHRA; CDR2 reads YSYEKL. The junction had 5 bases not matched to a gene; V was cut back by 4 bases and J by 3 bases. CDR3 length: 16 residues. The clonotype originates from a woman aged 55-70 years with acute or convalescent COVID-19. This chain connects TRBV4-1 to TRBJ1-5; the match to TRBD1 covers 11 bases. Source material: peripheral blood. The CDR3, as DNA: TGCGCCAGCAGCCCTCGGGACAGGGGGGACAATCAGCCCCAGCATTTT. Amino acid sequence: CASSPRDRGDNQPQHF.